The 32 T cell receptor beta chains below all came from one sample that was sequenced in a study of radiation and T cells in renal cell carcinoma. The time point denotes: blood 4 weeks post-SBRT, at nephrectomy. The treatment: 15 Gy SBRT to primary tumor, nephrectomy 4 weeks later. Libraries were prepared by immunoSEQ multiplex PCR; TCRdb keeps only in-frame clonotypes and omits some of them. Of 50,000 to 70,000 clones in the sample, roughly 80% are singletons; the top ten hold over 5.5%. The specimen was blood, collected from a patient whose treatment included radiotherapy and nephrectomy. The receptors here all came from a man between 60 and 70 years old with renal cell carcinoma.

The gene calls are TRBV6-1 and TRBJ2-6, with a weak D call TRBD2 (6 bases). CDR3 length: 16 amino acids. Trimming left V 1 base short and J 2 bases short, with 9 bases between. CDR1 is MNHNS, CDR2 SASEGT, per germline. CDR3 nucleotide sequence: TGTGCCAGCAGTGAAGTCCCGGGGGCTGGGGCCAACGTCCTGACTTTC. Protein sequence: CASSEVPGAGANVLTF.

The chain links TRBV6-6 to TRBJ2-2; the D gene is possibly TRBD2 (5 bases). The CDR3 covers 14 residues. Germline V gene sequence: CDR1 MNHNY, CDR2 SVGAGI (reference sequence). Trimming cost V 6 bases and J 4 bases, with 12 bases left between them. The CDR3 nucleotides are TGTGCCAGCAGGACCGGACGGGGCACCGGGGAGCTGTTTTTT. This gives the protein CASRTGRGTGELFF.

The chain has TRBV2 and TRBJ1-4; 9 nucleotides align to TRBD1. V shed 4 bases and J 8 bases; nucleotides not matched to a gene: 8. Germline assignment: CDR1 SNHLY and CDR2 FYNNEI. The CDR3 runs 15 residues. Here the CDR3 reads CASSGTQGAGEKLFF. The CDR3 DNA sequence: TGTGCCAGCAGTGGCACACAGGGGGCGGGAGAAAAACTGTTTTTT.

This clone was picked up one time. V is TRBV6-5 and J is TRBJ1-2; perhaps TRBD1 as D (6 bases). Deletions cut 5 bases from V and 5 bases from J, with 9 bases between. The CDR3 is made up of 12 amino acids. Germline loops: CDR1 MNHEY, CDR2 SVGAGI. DNA for the CDR3: TGTGCCAGCAGTGAAAGGGGGTATGGCTACACCTTC. This sequence encodes CASSERGYGYTF.

This clone was seen a single time. CDR3 in DNA: TGTGCCAGCAGTGAGCTGACGGGGGGTTTCACAGATACGCAGTATTTT. It specifies CASSELTGGFTDTQYF. J is TRBJ2-3 and V is TRBV2, with 7 bases fitting TRBD2. CDR1 is SNHLY, CDR2 FYNNEI, per germline. J lost 2 bases, V lost 3 bases, and 8 bases had no gene match. The CDR3 sequence is 16 residues long.

V gene TRBV19 combines with J gene TRBJ2-7, with D perhaps matching TRBD1 or TRBD2 (5 bases each). Per the germline V gene, CDR1 is LNHDA and CDR2 is SQIVND (reference sequence). The ends were cut back, 4 bases at V and 0 bases at J, with 10 bases in the middle. The CDR3 has 14 amino acids. In nucleotides, the CDR3 is TGTGCCAGTAGTAAGGGGACGGACTCCTACGAGCAGTACGTC. Amino acid sequence: CASSKGTDSYEQYV.

V usage is TRBV11-2 and J usage is TRBJ2-3; D might be TRBD1 (5 bases). Germline V gene lookup returns CDR1 SGHAT and CDR2 FQNNGV. Trimming cost V 1 base and J 5 bases, with 10 bases left between them. The CDR3 length is 14 residues. CDR3 sequence: CASSLVPGQDTQYF. The CDR3 DNA reads as TGTGCCAGCAGCTTAGTCCCAGGGCAAGATACGCAGTATTTT. The full variable domain, its missing parts supplied by reference TRBV11-2 and TRBJ2-3, is EAGVAQSPRYKIIEKRQSVAFWCNPISGHATLYWYQQILGQGPKLLIQFQNNGVVDDSQLPKDRFSAERLKGVDSTLKIQPAKLEDSAVYLCASSLVPGQDTQYFGPGTRLTVL.

This clone has just a few counts. This chain links TRBV19 with TRBJ2-3, with 8 bases identical to TRBD2. Trimming removed 6 bases from V and 6 bases from J; junction bases left unmatched: 8. Germline-derived CDR1 and CDR2 are LNHDA and SQIVND (reference sequence). The CDR3 extends over 14 amino acids. The CDR3 sequence is CASRGTGGPDTQYF. In nucleotides, the CDR3 is TGTGCCAGTAGGGGGACGGGGGGGCCTGATACGCAGTATTTT.

CDR3 in amino acids: CASSKDPRTFQPQHF. The CDR3 nucleotides are TGTGCCAGCAGTAAGGACCCGAGAACTTTTCAGCCCCAGCATTTT. This chain connects TRBV6-5 to TRBJ1-5; no definite D call. This CDR3 is built from 15 residues. In germline, CDR1 is MNHEY, CDR2 SVGAGI. V lost 5 bases and J 6 bases, leaving 17 bases between the germline ends.

This rearrangement joins TRBV4-1 to TRBJ1-1; possible D gene TRBD1, 6 bases. CDR3 size: 17 residues. Germline V gene sequence: CDR1 MGHRA, CDR2 YSYEKL. The ends were cut back, 0 bases at V and 3 bases at J, with 17 bases in the middle. CDR3 sequence reads: CASSQDEQGMAYTEAFF. In nucleotides, the CDR3 is TGCGCCAGCAGCCAAGACGAACAGGGTATGGCGTACACTGAAGCTTTCTTT.

The chain combines TRBV4-2 with TRBJ2-7; the D call may be TRBD1 or TRBD2 (5 bases each). The germline V and J ends were trimmed by 4 bases and 0 bases, with 7 bases remaining between them. This CDR3 is 13 amino acids long. In germline, CDR1 is LGHNA, CDR2 YNFKEQ. The CDR3 DNA reads as TGTGCCAGCAGCCGAGGGGCCTCCTACGAGCAGTACTTC. Protein: CASSRGASYEQYF.

V and J are TRBV11-3 and TRBJ2-4; D perhaps matches TRBD1 (5 bases). V lost 3 bases to trimming and J lost 0 bases, with 18 bases between them. This CDR3 is 18 amino acids long. The V gene's germline CDR1 is SGHNT and CDR2 YENEEA. CDR3 sequence: CASSLVLGTGLAKNIQYF. The CDR3, as DNA: TGTGCCAGCAGCTTGGTTTTGGGAACAGGTCTAGCCAAAAACATTCAGTACTTC.

The J gene is TRBJ2-1, the V gene TRBV5-1, with 13 bases lining up with TRBD2. The CDR3 length is 16 residues. Trimming removed 4 bases from V and 8 bases from J; junction bases left unmatched: 9. Germline CDR1 SGHRS, CDR2 YFSETQ. CDR3 sequence reads: CASSHRGTSGMYEQFF. Written as DNA, the CDR3 is TGCGCCAGCAGCCATCGAGGGACTAGCGGGATGTATGAGCAGTTCTTC.

The CDR3 region is CASSEASYPPYEQYV. The CDR3, as DNA: TGTGCCAGCAGTGAAGCTTCGTACCCCCCCTACGAGCAGTACGTC. The gene calls are TRBV6-1 and TRBJ2-7, with D unclear. V shed 0 bases and J shed 2 bases, with 11 bases lying between them. Germline CDR1 reads MNHNS; CDR2 reads SASEGT. The CDR3 sequence is 15 residues long.

This chain joins TRBV9 and TRBJ2-2; a possible D gene is TRBD2 (6 bases). Between the trimmed V and J ends, which lost 4 bases and 0 bases, there was a span of 10 bases. The germline gives CDR1 SGDLS, CDR2 YYNGEE. The CDR3 is 15 residues long. The CDR3 reads CASSITGANTGELFF. The CDR3 nucleotides read TGTGCCAGCAGCATAACGGGAGCGAACACCGGGGAGCTGTTTTTT.

V is TRBV7-9 and J is TRBJ2-3; D ambiguous. V was pared by 8 bases and J by 0 bases, with 9 bases between. Germline CDR1 and CDR2: SEHNR and FQNEAQ (reference sequence). The CDR3 extends over 13 amino acids. The CDR3 is CASLLYSTDTQYF. CDR3 bases: TGTGCCAGCCTACTTTACAGCACAGATACGCAGTATTTT.

The J gene is TRBJ1-4, the V gene TRBV6-6, with TRBD1 matching over 8 bases. The CDR3 has 15 amino acids. The germline V gene has CDR1 MNHNY and CDR2 SVGAGI (reference sequence). J lost 7 bases, V lost 2 bases, and 6 bases had no gene match. CDR3 in DNA: TGTGCCAGCAGTTACCGAGTGACAGGGGTTGAAAAACTGTTTTTT. It is translated as CASSYRVTGVEKLFF.

In its sample, this clone was seen once. The chain recombines TRBV2 with TRBJ1-2, with TRBD1 matching over 7 bases. V was clipped by 8 bases and J by 4 bases; unmatched bases: 7. CDR3 size: 13 residues. CDR1 and CDR2 from the germline V gene are SNHLY and FYNNEI. The CDR3, as DNA: TGTGCCAGCGGGGAGGGGGCAAGCTATGGCTACACCTTC. This encodes CASGEGASYGYTF.

This chain joins TRBV4-3 and TRBJ2-1; TRBD2 matches at 10 bases. Germline V lookup: CDR1 LGHNA, CDR2 YSLEER. The J segment lost 5 bases and the V segment lost 4 bases, leaving 8 bases of the junction unmatched. The CDR3 consists of 16 residues. This CDR3 reads CASSLQAGGHDNEQFF. DNA for the CDR3: TGCGCCAGCAGCCTGCAAGCGGGGGGGCACGACAATGAGCAGTTCTTC.

The chain employs TRBV19 and TRBJ2-5, with D perhaps matching TRBD1 (5 bases). The CDR3 spans 13 residues. Trimming took 3 bases from V and 3 from J, leaving 8 bases between them. Per germline, CDR1 LNHDA and CDR2 SQIVND (reference sequence). In nucleotides, the CDR3 is TGTGCCAGTAGTATGACACAGGAAGAGACCCAGTACTTC. Its protein product is CASSMTQEETQYF.

The chain carries TRBV28 and TRBJ1-5, with 7 bases that match TRBD1. V lost 5 bases and J lost 3; bases outside the gene matches: 7. There are 15 residues in the CDR3. CDR1 MDHEN and CDR2 SYDVKM come from the germline V gene. The DNA of the CDR3 is TGTGCCAGCAGTCCAACAGGGGCCCCCAATCAGCCCCAGCATTTT. This sequence encodes CASSPTGAPNQPQHF.

The CDR3 loop is CASGIGGQETQYF. Here the CDR3 DNA reads TGCGCCAGCGGCATTGGGGGGCAAGAGACCCAGTACTTC. The chain carries TRBV5-1 and TRBJ2-5; D perhaps matches TRBD2 (6 bases). Germline V gives CDR1 SGHRS, CDR2 YFSETQ. The CDR3 spans 13 residues. The germline V and J ends were trimmed by 7 bases and 2 bases, with 12 bases remaining between them.

The rearrangement joins TRBV28 to TRBJ2-7, with TRBD1 matching over 7 bases. This CDR3 contains 14 residues. CDR1 is MDHEN, CDR2 SYDVKM, per germline. V lost 4 bases to trimming and J lost 4 bases; unmatched junction nucleotides: 7. The DNA of the CDR3 is TGTGCCAGCAGTTCCCCCGGGACAGTTTACGAGCAGTACGTC. As protein: CASSSPGTVYEQYV.

The V call is TRBV5-1, the J call TRBJ2-1; 8 nucleotides line up with TRBD2. In germline, CDR1 is SGHRS, CDR2 YFSETQ. V gave up 0 bases and J gave up 5 bases; unmatched junction bases: 7. This CDR3 comprises 16 residues. Here the CDR3 reads CASSLGGTSGHNEQFF. In DNA, the CDR3 is TGCGCCAGCAGCTTGGGAGGGACTAGTGGCCACAATGAGCAGTTCTTC.

The count of this clone is one. The V and J genes are TRBV14 and TRBJ2-7, with D unclear. Germline CDR1 reads SGHDN; CDR2 reads FVKESK. This CDR3 spans 12 amino acids. V dropped 0 bases and J dropped 7 bases, with 7 bases sitting between them. The CDR3 spells CASSQDWAEQYF. CDR3 nucleotides: TGTGCCAGCAGCCAAGATTGGGCAGAGCAGTACTTC.

V and J are TRBV5-4 and TRBJ2-2, with 10 bases aligning to TRBD2. CDR3 size: 18 residues. Germline V gene sequence: CDR1 SGHNT, CDR2 YYREEE (reference sequence). V gave up 0 bases and J gave up 4 bases; unmatched junction bases: 9. This chain's CDR3 is CASSLAASGSRVTGELFF. In nucleotides, the CDR3 is TGTGCCAGCAGCTTGGCGGCTAGCGGGAGTAGGGTCACCGGGGAGCTGTTTTTT.

The chain joins TRBV19 to TRBJ1-2; perhaps TRBD1 as D (6 bases). The CDR3 spans 15 residues. Germline CDR1 and CDR2: LNHDA and SQIVND (reference sequence). Trimming removed 7 bases at V and 4 bases at J, with 19 bases between. The CDR3 sequence: CASNLDSTRRYGYTF. In DNA, the CDR3 is TGTGCCAGTAATCTGGACAGCACCCGACGCTATGGCTACACCTTC.

This chain joins TRBV11-3 and TRBJ1-5; D unclear. Trimming cost V 2 bases and J 7 bases, with 12 bases left between them. Germline CDR1 and CDR2: SGHNT and YENEEA. The CDR3 loop spans 14 amino acids. DNA for the CDR3: TGTGCCAGCAGCTTATCGGGGATAAACCAGCCCCAGCATTTT. This sequence encodes CASSLSGINQPQHF. Complete variable domain (other parts from reference TRBV11-3 and TRBJ1-5): EAGVVQSPRYKIIEKKQPVAFWCNPISGHNTLYWYLQNLGQGPELLIRYENEEAVDDSQLPKDRFSAERLKGVDSTLKIQPAELGDSAVYLCASSLSGINQPQHFGDGTRLSIL.

CDR3 nucleotides: TGTGCCAGCTCACCCCCCTGGACTAGCGGGGGGGAGGAGACCCAGTACTTC. Translating it yields CASSPPWTSGGEETQYF. J is TRBJ2-5 and V is TRBV18; 15 bases line up with TRBD2. The CDR3 is 17 residues long. Trimming took 3 bases from V and 5 from J; bases not matched to a gene: 7. Germline V CDR1 and CDR2: KGHSH, LQKENI. Drawing the rest from reference TRBV18 and TRBJ2-5, the complete variable domain is NAGVMQNPRHLVRRRGQEARLRCSPMKGHSHVYWYRQLPEEGLKFMVYLQKENIIDESGMPKERFSAEFPKEGPSILRIQQVVRGDSAAYFCASSPPWTSGGEETQYFGPGTRLLVL.

This clone came up a few times. V gene TRBV9 combines with J gene TRBJ2-3, with 10 bases matching TRBD2. V was clipped by 2 bases and J by 0 bases; unmatched bases: 3. In germline, CDR1 is SGDLS, CDR2 YYNGEE. The CDR3 has 16 residues. The CDR3 bases are TGTGCCAGCAGCGTCGGACTAGCGGACAGCACAGATACGCAGTATTTT. This sequence encodes CASSVGLADSTDTQYF.

V is TRBV11-2 and J is TRBJ2-5, with TRBD2 matching 8 bases. The V and J ends lost 2 bases and 5 bases, in that order; junction bases with no gene match: 1. The germline gives CDR1 SGHAT, CDR2 FQNNGV. This CDR3 contains 13 residues. The CDR3: CASSLQRGETQYF. CDR3 nucleotide sequence: TGTGCCAGCAGCTTACAGCGGGGGGAGACCCAGTACTTC.

V gene TRBV7-6 combines with J gene TRBJ2-1; 12 bases map to TRBD2. CDR3 length: 14 amino acids. Germline CDR1 is SGHVS and CDR2 is FNYEAQ. Trimming cost V 5 bases and J 7 bases; bases outside gene matches: 3. The CDR3, as DNA: TGTGCCAGCAGCCCCGGACTAGCGGGGAATGAGCAGTTCTTC. Residues: CASSPGLAGNEQFF. Variable domain in full (rest from reference TRBV7-6 and TRBJ2-1): GAGVSQSPRYKVTKRGQDVALRCDPISGHVSLYWYRQALGQGPEFLTYFNYEAQQDKSGLPNDRFSAERPEGSISTLTIQRTEQRDSAMYRCASSPGLAGNEQFFGPGTRLTVL.